This T cell receptor (beta chain) was identified in a study of blood T cell repertoires in COVID-19. Study information: Some COVID-19 samples were acute and others convalescent; all came from the United States, Italy and Spain. Sample material is recorded as cDNA or gDNA derived from T cells, B-cell-depleted T cells, or PBMCs.

In the study's own analysis: How many nucleated cells were present was estimated from reference gene primer amplification. Sequencing was performed with immunoSEQ multiplex PCR; in TCRdb, only in-frame clones are kept and a portion is missing. For V, J and clone size, that table is used; D and trimming come from the DNA. The sample records some 400,000 clones, approximately 89% being singletons. One Seattle source followed patients from active infection through their disease course. Germline V lookup: CDR1 PRHDT, CDR2 FYEKMQ (reference sequence). V dropped 4 bases and J dropped 6 bases, with 13 bases sitting between them. The CDR3 runs 14 residues.

J is TRBJ1-5 and V is TRBV13; unclear D gene. Material for sequencing was peripheral blood. The clonotype was recovered from a woman aged 60 to 75 with COVID-19, enrolled during active disease. CDR3 residues: CASSSRRLGQPQHF. CDR3 DNA: TGTGCCAGCAGCTCGCGGAGGTTGGGTCAGCCCCAGCATTTT.